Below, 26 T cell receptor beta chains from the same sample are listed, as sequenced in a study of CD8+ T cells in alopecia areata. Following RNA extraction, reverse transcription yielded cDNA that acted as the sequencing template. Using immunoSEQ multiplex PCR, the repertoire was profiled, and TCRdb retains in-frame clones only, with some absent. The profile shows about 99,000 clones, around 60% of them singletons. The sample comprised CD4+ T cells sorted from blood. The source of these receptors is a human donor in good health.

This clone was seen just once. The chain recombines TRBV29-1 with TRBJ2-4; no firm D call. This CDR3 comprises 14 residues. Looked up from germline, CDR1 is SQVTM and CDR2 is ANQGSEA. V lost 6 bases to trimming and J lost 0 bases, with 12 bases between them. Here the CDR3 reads CSVSGRQAKNIQYF. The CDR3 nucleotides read TGCAGCGTCTCCGGACGTCAAGCCAAAAACATTCAGTACTTC.

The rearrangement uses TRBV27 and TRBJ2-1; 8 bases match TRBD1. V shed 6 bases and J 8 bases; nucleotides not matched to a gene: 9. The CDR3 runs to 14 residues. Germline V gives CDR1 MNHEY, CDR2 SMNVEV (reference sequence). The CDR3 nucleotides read TGTGCCAGCAGCCAGGACAGGGATCGGGATGAGCAGTTCTTC. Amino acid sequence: CASSQDRDRDEQFF.

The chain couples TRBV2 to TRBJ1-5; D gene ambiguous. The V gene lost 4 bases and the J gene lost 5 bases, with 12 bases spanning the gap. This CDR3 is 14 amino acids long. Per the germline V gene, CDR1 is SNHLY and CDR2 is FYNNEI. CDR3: CASSGRRTDQPQHF. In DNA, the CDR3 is TGTGCCAGCAGTGGACGACGGACGGATCAGCCCCAGCATTTT.

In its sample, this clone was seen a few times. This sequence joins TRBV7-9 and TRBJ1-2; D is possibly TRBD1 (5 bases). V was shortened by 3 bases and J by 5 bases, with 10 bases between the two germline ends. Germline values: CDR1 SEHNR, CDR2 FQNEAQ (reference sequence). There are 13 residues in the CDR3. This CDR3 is CASSFGTEYGYTF. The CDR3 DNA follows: TGTGCCAGCAGCTTCGGGACGGAATATGGCTACACCTTC.

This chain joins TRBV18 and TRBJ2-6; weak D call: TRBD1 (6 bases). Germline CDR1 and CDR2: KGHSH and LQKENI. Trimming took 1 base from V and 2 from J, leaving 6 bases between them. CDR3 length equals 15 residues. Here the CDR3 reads CASSPQGAGANVLTF. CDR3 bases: TGTGCCAGCTCACCACAGGGGGCTGGGGCCAACGTCCTGACTTTC.

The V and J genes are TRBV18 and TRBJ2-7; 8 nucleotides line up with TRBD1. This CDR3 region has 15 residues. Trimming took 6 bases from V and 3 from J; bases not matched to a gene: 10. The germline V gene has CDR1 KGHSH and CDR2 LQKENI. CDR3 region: CASSPGTGVIYEQYF. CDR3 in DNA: TGTGCCAGCTCGCCCGGGACAGGCGTGATCTACGAGCAGTACTTC.

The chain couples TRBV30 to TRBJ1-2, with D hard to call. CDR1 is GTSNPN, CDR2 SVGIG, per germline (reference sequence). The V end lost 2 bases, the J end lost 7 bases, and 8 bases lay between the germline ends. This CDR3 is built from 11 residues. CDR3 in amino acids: CAWSLEFGYTF. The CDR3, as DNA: TGTGCCTGGAGTTTAGAGTTTGGCTACACCTTC.

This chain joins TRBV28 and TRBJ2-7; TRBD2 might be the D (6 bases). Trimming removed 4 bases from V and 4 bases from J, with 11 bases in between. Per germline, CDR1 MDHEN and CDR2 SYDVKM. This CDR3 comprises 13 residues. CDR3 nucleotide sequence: TGTGCCAGCAGTTCTAGCGTAGAGTACGAGCAGTACTTC. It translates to CASSSSVEYEQYF.

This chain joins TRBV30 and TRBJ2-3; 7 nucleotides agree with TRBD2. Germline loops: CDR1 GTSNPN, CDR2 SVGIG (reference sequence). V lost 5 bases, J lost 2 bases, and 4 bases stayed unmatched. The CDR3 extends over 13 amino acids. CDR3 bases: TGTGCCTGGGTAGGGACTACCACAGATACGCAGTATTTT. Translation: CAWVGTTTDTQYF.

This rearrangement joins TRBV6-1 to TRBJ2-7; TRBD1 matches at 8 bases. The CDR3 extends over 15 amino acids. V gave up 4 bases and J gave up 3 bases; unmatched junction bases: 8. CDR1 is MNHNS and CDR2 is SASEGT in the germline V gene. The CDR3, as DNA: TGTGCCAGCAGTGGTAATTTACAGGGGGTCTACGAGCAGTACTTC. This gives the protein CASSGNLQGVYEQYF.

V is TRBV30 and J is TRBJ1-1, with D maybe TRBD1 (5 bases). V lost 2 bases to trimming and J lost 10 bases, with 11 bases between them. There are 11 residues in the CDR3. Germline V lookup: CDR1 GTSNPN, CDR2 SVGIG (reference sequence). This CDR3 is CAWSWGSGAFF. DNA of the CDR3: TGTGCCTGGAGTTGGGGGTCGGGAGCTTTCTTT.

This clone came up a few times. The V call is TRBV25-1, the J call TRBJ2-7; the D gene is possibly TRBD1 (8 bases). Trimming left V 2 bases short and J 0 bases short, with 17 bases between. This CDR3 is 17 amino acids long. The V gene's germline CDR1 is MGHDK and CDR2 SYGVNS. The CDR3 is CASSEQRDRSNSYEQYF. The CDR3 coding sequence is TGTGCCAGCAGTGAACAGCGGGACAGGTCCAACTCCTACGAGCAGTACTTC.

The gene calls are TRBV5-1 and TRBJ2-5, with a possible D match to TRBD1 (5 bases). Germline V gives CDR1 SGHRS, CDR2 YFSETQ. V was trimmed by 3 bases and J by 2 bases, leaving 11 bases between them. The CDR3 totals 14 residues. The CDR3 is CASSWPTVQETQYF. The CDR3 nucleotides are TGCGCCAGCAGCTGGCCGACAGTTCAAGAGACCCAGTACTTC. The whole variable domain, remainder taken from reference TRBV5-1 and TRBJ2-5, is KAGVTQTPRYLIKTRGQQVTLSCSPISGHRSVSWYQQTPGQGLQFLFEYFSETQRNKGNFPGRFSGRQFSNSRSEMNVSTLELGDSALYLCASSWPTVQETQYFGPGTRLLVL.

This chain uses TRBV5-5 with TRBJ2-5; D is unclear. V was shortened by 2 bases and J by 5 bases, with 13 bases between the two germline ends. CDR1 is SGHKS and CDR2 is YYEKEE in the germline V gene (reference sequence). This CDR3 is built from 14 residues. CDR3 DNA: TGTGCCAGCAGCTTATGGCCGGAGCCCGAGACCCAGTACTTC. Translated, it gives CASSLWPEPETQYF.

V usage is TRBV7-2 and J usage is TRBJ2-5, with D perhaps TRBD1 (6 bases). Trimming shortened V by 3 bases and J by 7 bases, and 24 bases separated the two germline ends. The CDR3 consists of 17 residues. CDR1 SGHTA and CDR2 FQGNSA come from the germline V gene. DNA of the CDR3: TGTGCCAGCAGCTTGGGGGCCCGGGCCCTAAAAGGAGGGACCCAGTACTTC. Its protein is CASSLGARALKGGTQYF.

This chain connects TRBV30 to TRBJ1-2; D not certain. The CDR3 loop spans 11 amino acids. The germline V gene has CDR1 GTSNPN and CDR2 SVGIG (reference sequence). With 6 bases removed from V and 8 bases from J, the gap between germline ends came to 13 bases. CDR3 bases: TGTGCCTGTCTCTCGGGAGGAGGCTACACCTTC. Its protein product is CACLSGGGYTF.

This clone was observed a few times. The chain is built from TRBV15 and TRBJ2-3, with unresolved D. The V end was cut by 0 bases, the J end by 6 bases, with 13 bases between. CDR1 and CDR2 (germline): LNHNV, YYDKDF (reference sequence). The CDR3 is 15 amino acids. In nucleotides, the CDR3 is TGTGCCACCAGCAGAGATGGCTATAATACCGATACGCAGTATTTT. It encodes CATSRDGYNTDTQYF.

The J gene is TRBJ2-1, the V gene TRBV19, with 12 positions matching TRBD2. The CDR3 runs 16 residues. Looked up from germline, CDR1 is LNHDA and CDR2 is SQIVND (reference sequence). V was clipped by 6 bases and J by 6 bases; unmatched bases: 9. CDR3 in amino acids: CASSIQLAGGRNEQFF. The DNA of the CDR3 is TGTGCCAGTAGCATACAACTAGCGGGGGGCCGCAATGAGCAGTTCTTC.

The CDR3 spells CASHRSGDQNQPQHF. CDR3 DNA sequence: TGCGCCAGTCATCGTTCGGGTGATCAGAATCAGCCCCAGCATTTT. The V and J genes are TRBV23-1 and TRBJ1-5; no firm D call. TRBV23-1 is given ORF status, its function remaining uncertain. The CDR3 runs to 15 residues. The V gene lost 9 bases and the J gene lost 4 bases, with 19 bases spanning the gap.

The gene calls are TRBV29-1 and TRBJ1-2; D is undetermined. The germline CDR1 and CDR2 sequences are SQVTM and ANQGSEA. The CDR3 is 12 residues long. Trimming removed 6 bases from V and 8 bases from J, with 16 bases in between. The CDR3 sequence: CSVGDRFGGYTF. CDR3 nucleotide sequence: TGCAGCGTCGGTGACCGGTTTGGCGGCTACACCTTC.

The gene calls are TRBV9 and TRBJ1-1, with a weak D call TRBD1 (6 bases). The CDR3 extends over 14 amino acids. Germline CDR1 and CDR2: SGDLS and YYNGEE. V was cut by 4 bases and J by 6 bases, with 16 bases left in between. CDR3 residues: CASSPPGAGAEAFF. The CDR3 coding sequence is TGTGCCAGCAGCCCTCCGGGGGCAGGGGCTGAAGCTTTCTTT. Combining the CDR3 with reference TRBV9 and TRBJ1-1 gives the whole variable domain DSGVTQTPKHLITATGQRVTLRCSPRSGDLSVYWYQQSLDQGLQFLIQYYNGEERAKGNILERFSAQQFPDLHSELNLSSLELGDSALYFCASSPPGAGAEAFFGQGTRLTVV.

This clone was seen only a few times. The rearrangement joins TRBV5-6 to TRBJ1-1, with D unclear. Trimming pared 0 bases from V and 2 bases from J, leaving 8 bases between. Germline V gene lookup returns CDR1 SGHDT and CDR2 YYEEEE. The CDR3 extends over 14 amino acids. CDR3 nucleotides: TGTGCCAGCAGCTTGGGAGGCAGAAACACTGAAGCTTTCTTT. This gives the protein CASSLGGRNTEAFF.

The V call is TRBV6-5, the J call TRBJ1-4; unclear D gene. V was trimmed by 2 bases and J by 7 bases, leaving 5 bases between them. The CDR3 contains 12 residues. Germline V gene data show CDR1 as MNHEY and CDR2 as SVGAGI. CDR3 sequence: CASSYVGEKLFF. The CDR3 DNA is TGTGCCAGCAGTTACGTTGGTGAAAAACTGTTTTTT.

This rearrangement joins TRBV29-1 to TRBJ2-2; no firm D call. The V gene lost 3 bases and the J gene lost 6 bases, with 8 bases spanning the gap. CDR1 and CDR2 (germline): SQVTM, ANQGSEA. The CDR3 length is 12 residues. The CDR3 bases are TGCAGCGTTGACGCCTGGTCCGGGGAGCTGTTTTTT. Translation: CSVDAWSGELFF.

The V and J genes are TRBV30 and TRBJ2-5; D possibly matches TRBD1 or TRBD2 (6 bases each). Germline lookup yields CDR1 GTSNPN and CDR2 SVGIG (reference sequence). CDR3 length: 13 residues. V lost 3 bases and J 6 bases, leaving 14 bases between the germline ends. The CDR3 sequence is CAWRLEGGKTQYF. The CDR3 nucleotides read TGTGCCTGGAGACTAGAGGGGGGAAAGACCCAGTACTTC. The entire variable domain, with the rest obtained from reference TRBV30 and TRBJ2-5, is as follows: SQTIHQWPATLVQPVGSPLSLECTVEGTSNPNLYWYRQAAGRGLQLLFYSVGIGQISSEVPQNLSASRPQDRQFILSSKKLLLSDSGFYLCAWRLEGGKTQYFGPGTRLLVL.

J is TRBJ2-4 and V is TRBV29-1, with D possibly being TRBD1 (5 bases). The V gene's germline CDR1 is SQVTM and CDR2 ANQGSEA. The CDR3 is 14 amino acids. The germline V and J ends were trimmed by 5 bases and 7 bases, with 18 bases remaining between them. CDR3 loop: CSVYLQGIRNIQYF. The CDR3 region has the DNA TGCAGCGTTTACCTGCAGGGAATTCGGAACATTCAGTACTTC.